This TCR beta chain originates from a study of T cell changes during pregnancy in multiple sclerosis. TCRdb keeps only in-frame clones here, not all; method: immunoSEQ multiplex PCR. Here the sample spans approximately 96,000 clones, around 90% being singletons. Trimming cost V 6 bases and J 3 bases, with 21 bases left between them. Germline V gives CDR1 MNHEY, CDR2 SMNVEV (reference sequence). This CDR3 spans 16 amino acids. This clone was detected once. The TCR sequence derives from a female donor in good health, enrolled as a control in a pregnancy study. The sequences come from peripheral blood, collected after pregnancy. The chain combines TRBV27 with TRBJ2-7, with D maybe TRBD2 (5 bases). The CDR3 DNA is TGTGCCAGCAGCCCATTAGACGGACTCGATTTCTACGAGCAGTACTTC. It yields the protein CASSPLDGLDFYEQYF.